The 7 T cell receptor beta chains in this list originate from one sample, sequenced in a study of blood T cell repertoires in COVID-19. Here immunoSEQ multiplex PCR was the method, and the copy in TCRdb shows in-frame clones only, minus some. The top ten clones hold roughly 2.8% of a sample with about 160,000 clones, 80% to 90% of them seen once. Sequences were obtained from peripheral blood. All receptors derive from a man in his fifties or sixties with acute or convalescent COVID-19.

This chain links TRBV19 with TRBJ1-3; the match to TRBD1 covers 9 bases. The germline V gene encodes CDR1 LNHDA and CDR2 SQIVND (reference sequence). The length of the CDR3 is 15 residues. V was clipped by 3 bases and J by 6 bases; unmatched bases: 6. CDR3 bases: TGTGCCAGTAGTATCCCGGGACAGGGTGAAAACACCATATATTTT. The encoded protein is CASSIPGQGENTIYF.

CDR3 sequence (DNA): TGTGCCAGCAGTTTACGGCTGGGCGGGGGATCGTGGGAGCAGTACTTC. It specifies CASSLRLGGGSWEQYF. J is TRBJ2-7 and V is TRBV27; 7 bases fit TRBD2. Trimming removed 2 bases from V and 7 bases from J; junction bases left unmatched: 14. The CDR3 is made up of 16 amino acids. Germline V CDR1 and CDR2: MNHEY, SMNVEV (reference sequence).

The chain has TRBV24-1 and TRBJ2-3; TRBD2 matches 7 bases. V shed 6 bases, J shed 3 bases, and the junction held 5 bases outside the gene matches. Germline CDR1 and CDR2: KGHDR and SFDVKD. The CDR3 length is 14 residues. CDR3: CATSRWGGTDTQYF. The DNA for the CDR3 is TGTGCCACCAGTCGGTGGGGGGGTACAGATACGCAGTATTTT.

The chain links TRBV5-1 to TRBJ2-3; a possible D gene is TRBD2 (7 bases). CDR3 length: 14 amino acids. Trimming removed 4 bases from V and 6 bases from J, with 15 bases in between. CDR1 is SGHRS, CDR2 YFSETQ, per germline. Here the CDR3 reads CASSTGGRGDTQYF. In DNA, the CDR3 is TGCGCCAGCAGCACGGGGGGCCGTGGGGATACGCAGTATTTT.

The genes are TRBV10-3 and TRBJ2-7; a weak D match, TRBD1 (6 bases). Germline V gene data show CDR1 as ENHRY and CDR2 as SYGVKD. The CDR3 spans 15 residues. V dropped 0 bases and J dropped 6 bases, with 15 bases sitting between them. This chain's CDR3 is CAISESQGITCEQYF. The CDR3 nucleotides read TGTGCCATCAGTGAGTCGCAGGGGATAACCTGCGAGCAGTACTTC.

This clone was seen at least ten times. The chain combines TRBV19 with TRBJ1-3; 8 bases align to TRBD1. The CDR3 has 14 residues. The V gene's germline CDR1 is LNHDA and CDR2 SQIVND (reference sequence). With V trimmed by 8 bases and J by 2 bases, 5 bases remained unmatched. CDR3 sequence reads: CASFTGGTGNTIYF. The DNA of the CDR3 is TGTGCCAGTTTTACAGGGGGGACTGGAAACACCATATATTTT.

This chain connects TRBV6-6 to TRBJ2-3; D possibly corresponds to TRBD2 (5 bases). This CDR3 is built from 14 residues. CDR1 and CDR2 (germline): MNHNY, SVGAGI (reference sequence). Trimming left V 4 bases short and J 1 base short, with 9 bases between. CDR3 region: CASSSRGGTDTQYF. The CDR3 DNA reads TGTGCCAGCAGTTCTCGGGGAGGCACAGATACGCAGTATTTT.